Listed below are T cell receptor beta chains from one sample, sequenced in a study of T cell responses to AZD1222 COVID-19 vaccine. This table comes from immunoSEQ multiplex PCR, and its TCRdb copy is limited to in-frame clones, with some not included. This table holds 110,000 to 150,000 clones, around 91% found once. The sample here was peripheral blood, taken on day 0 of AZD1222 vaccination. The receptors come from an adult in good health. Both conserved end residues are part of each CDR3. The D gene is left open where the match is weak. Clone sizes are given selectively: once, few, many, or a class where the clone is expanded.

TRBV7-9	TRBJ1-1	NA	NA	TGTGCCAGCAGCTTAGATCGGTGGGGGCGGACTGAAGCTTTCTTT	CASSLDRWGRTEAFF
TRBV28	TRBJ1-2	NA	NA	TGTGCCAGCAGTTTGACGCAGCGGGGCACCCTGCTCGGCTACACCTTC	CASSLTQRGTLLGYTF
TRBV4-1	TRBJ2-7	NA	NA	TGCGCCAGCAGCCGACAACAGACAGGTATCACCTACGAGCAGTACTTC	CASSRQQTGITYEQYF
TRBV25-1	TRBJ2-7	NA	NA	TGTGCCAGCAGTGCGACAGCTACCTACGAGCAGTACTTC	CASSATATYEQYF
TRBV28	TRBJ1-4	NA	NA	TGTGCCAGCACCCCGATGGGTAGAGAAAAACTGTTTTTT	CASTPMGREKLFF
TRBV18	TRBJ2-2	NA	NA	TGTGCCAGCTCACCACCGTTTGACGGACTCGGGGAGCTGTTTTTT	CASSPPFDGLGELFF
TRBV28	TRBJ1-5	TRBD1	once	TGTGCCAGCAGTTTACGGACAGGGGGTTATAGCAATCAGCCCCAGCATTTT	CASSLRTGGYSNQPQHF
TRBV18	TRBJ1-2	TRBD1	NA	TGTGCCAGCTCGCCCTCCGGTGGGACAGGGTATGGCTACACCTTC	CASSPSGGTGYGYTF
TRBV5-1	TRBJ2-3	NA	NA	TGCGCCAGCAGCTTGGCCGCGCGCCAAGACACAGATACGCAGTATTTT	CASSLAARQDTDTQYF
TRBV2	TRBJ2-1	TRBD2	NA	TGTGCCAGCAGTGGACAGCGGGGGGCGTTCAATGAGCAGTTCTTC	CASSGQRGAFNEQFF
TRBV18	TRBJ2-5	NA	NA	TGTGCCAGCTCGTTCGGGGAACAAGAGACCCAGTACTTC	CASSFGEQETQYF
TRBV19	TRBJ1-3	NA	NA	TGTGCCAGTAAAACCGACACGAGCTCTGGAAACACCATATATTTT	CASKTDTSSGNTIYF
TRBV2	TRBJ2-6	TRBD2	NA	TGTGCCACCTCCGTTTGGGGGGGTGGGGCCAACGTCCTGACTTTC	CATSVWGGGANVLTF
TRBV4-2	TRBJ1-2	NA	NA	TGTGCCAGCAGCCAAGCTGAAGGAGGGGTTACGCACTATGGCTACACCTTC	CASSQAEGGVTHYGYTF
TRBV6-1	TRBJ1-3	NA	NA	TGTGCCAGCAGTGGATCGGCAGCCCTCTCTGGAAACACCATATATTTT	CASSGSAALSGNTIYF
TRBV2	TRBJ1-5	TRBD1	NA	TGTGCCAGCAAGGACAGGGGGCAAGGTCAGCCCCAGCATTTT	CASKDRGQGQPQHF
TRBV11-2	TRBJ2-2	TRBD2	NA	TGTGCCAGCAGCTTAGCGGGGGGTGGCACCGGGGAGCTGTTTTTT	CASSLAGGGTGELFF
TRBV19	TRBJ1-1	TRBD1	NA	TGTGCCACCAGAGACAGGGTCAACACTGAAGCTTTCTTT	CATRDRVNTEAFF
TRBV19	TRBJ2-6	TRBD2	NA	TGTGCCAGTAGTATAGGACTAGCGGGGGGCGGGGCCAACGTCCTGACTTTC	CASSIGLAGGGANVLTF
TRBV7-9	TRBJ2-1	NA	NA	TGTGCCAGCAGCTTGGAGTCTGGTGTGTTCTTC	CASSLESGVFF
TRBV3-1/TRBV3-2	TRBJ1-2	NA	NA	TGTGCCAGCAGCCAATCGCAGAGATCGGAGGGCTACACCTTC	CASSQSQRSEGYTF
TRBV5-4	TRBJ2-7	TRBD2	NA	TGTGCCAGCAGCTTCGGGACTAGCCTCGAGCAGTACTTC	CASSFGTSLEQYF
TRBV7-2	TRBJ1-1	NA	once	TGTGCCAGCAGCTTACAGGAGAACACTGAAGCTTTCTTT	CASSLQENTEAFF
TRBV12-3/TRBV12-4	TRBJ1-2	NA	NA	TGTGCCAGCAGTTTAACTGGACCCTATGGCTACACCTTC	CASSLTGPYGYTF
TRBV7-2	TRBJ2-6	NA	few	TGTGCCAGCAGCCTTCAGTACTCTGGGGCCAACGTCCTGACTTTC	CASSLQYSGANVLTF
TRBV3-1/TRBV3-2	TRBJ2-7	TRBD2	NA	TGTGCCAGCAGCCATTTTGGGGCTAGCGGAAACTACGAGCAGTACTTC	CASSHFGASGNYEQYF
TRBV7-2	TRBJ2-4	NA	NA	TGTGCCAGCAGCTCACTAGTGGTAGCCAAAAACATTCAGTACTTC	CASSSLVVAKNIQYF
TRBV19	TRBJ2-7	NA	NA	TGTGCCAGTAGCCCCGGGACGTTCTCCTACGAGCAGTACTTC	CASSPGTFSYEQYF
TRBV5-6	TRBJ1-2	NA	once	TGTGCCAGCAGCTTGGACCAGACAAACTATGGCTACACCTTC	CASSLDQTNYGYTF
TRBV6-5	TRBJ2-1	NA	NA	TGTGCCAGCAGTCGTAATAGCGGACCCTACAATGAGCAGTTCTTC	CASSRNSGPYNEQFF
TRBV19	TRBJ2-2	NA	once	TGTGCCAGTGCCAATCCGAACACCGGGGAGCTGTTTTTT	CASANPNTGELFF
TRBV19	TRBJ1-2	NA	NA	TGTGCCAGTAGGAGGGGTTATGGCTACACCTTC	CASRRGYGYTF
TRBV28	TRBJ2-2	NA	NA	TGTGCCAGCAGTTTCTCCGGCACCGGGGAGCTGTTTTTT	CASSFSGTGELFF
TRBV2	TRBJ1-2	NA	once	TGTGCCAGCCCCGAGGGGCAGCTAACTAACTATGGCTACACCTTC	CASPEGQLTNYGYTF
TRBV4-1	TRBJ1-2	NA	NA	TGCGCCAGCAGCCAGGAGGGTAGGGGGTATGGCTACACCTTC	CASSQEGRGYGYTF
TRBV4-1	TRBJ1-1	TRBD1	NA	TGCGCCAGCAGCCAAGGACAGGGAGGTATCACTGAAGCTTTCTTT	CASSQGQGGITEAFF
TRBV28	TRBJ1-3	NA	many	TGTGCCAGCAGTTTATACGTGTCTGGAAACACCATATATTTT	CASSLYVSGNTIYF
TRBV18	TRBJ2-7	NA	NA	TGTGCCAGCTCGCCGGGGATCGGACAGAGCTCCTACGAGCAGTACTTC	CASSPGIGQSSYEQYF
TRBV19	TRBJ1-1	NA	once	TGTGCCAGTAGTATTGGGACACACACTGAAGCTTTCTTT	CASSIGTHTEAFF
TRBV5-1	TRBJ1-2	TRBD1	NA	TGCGCCAGCAGCTTCGGGACAGGGGGCGCGGACTATGGCTACACCTTC	CASSFGTGGADYGYTF
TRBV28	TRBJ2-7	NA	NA	TGTGCCAGCATTGACAGGGGAGGGTACGAGCAGTACTTC	CASIDRGGYEQYF
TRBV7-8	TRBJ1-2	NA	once	TGTGCCAGCAGCTTAGTGGGTCGGGGGACGGGCGGCTACACCTTC	CASSLVGRGTGGYTF
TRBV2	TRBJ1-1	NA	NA	TGTGCCAGCGAGGGCGAACCGGGGACTGAAGCTTTCTTT	CASEGEPGTEAFF
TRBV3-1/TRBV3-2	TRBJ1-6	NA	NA	TGTGCCAGCAGCGCCACAGGGTTCTATAATTCACCCCTCCACTTT	CASSATGFYNSPLHF
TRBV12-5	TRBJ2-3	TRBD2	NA	TGTGCTAGTGGTTTGGTTGTTAGCGGGGGTACAGATACGCAGTATTTT	CASGLVVSGGTDTQYF
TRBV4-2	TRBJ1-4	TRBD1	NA	TGTGCCAGCAGCCAAGTGGGACAGGAGAATGAAAAACTGTTTTTT	CASSQVGQENEKLFF
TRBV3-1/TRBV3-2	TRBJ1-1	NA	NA	TGTGCCAGCAGCCGAAGGGGTGGGAACACTGAAGCTTTCTTT	CASSRRGGNTEAFF
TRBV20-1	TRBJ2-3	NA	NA	TGCAGTGCTCGTGGGCCTGGGAATGGAGATACGCAGTATTTT	CSARGPGNGDTQYF
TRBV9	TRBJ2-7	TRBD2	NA	TGTGCCAGCAGCTCGAGCGGGAGCACTTCCTACGAGCAGTACTTC	CASSSSGSTSYEQYF
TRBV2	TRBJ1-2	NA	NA	TGTGCCAGCAGGGCCGGCCCTATTGGCTATGGCTACACCTTC	CASRAGPIGYGYTF
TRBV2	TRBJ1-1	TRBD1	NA	TGTGCCAGCAGTGCCGGGACAGGGGGAAGGATGAACACTGAAGCTTTCTTT	CASSAGTGGRMNTEAFF
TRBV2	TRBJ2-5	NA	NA	TGTGCCAGCAGTCCCCCGGCTCGGGAAGAGACCCAGTACTTC	CASSPPAREETQYF
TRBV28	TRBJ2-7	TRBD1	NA	TGTGCCAGCCAATCCGGGACAGCCGACTACGAGCAGTACTTC	CASQSGTADYEQYF
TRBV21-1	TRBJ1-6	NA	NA	TGTGCCAGCAGCAAAGGGAGGGCAGCAATGCATTCACCCCTCCACTTT	CASSKGRAAMHSPLHF